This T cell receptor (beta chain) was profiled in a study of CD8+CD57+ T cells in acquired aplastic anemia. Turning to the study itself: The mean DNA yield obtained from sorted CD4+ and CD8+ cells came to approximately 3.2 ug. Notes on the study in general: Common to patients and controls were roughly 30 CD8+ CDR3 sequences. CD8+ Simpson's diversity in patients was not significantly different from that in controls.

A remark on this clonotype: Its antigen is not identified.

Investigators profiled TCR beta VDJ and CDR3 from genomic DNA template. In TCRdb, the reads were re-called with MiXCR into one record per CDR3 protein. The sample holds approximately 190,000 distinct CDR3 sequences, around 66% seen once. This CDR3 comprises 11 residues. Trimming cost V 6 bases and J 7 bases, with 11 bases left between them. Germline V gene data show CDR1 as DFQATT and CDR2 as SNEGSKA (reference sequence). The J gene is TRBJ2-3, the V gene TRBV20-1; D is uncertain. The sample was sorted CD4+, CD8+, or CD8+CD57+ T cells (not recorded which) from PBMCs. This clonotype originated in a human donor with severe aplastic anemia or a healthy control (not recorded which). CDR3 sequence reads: CSAKKVNTQYF. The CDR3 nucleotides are TGCAGTGCCAAGAAGGTGAATACGCAGTATTTT.